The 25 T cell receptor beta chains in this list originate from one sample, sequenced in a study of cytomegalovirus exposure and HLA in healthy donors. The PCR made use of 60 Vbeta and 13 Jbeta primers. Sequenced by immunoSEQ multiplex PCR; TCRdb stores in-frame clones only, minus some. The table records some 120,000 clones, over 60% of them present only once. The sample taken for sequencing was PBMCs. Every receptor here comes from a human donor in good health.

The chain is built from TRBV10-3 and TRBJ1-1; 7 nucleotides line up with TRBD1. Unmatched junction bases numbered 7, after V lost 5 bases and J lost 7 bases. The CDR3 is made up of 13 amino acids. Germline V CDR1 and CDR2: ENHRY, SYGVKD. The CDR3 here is CAISPPGGYEAFF. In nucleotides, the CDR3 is TGTGCCATCAGTCCCCCAGGGGGGTATGAAGCTTTCTTT.

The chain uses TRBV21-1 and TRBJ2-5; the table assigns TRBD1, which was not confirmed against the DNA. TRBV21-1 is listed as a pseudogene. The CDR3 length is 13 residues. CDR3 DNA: TGTGCCAGCACAGGGGTACGCCAAGAGACCCAGTACTTC. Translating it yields CASTGVRQETQYF.

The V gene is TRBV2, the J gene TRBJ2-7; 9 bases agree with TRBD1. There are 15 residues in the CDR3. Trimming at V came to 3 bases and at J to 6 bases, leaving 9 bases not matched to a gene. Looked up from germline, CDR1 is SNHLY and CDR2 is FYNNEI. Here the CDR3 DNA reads TGTGCCAGCAGTGATAGTGGACAGGGGATTCCCGAGCAGTACTTC. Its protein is CASSDSGQGIPEQYF. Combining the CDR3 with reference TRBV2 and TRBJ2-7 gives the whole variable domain EPEVTQTPSHQVTQMGQEVILRCVPISNHLYFYWYRQILGQKVEFLVSFYNNEISEKSEIFDDQFSVERPDGSNFTLKIRSTKLEDSAMYFCASSDSGQGIPEQYFGPGTRLTVT.

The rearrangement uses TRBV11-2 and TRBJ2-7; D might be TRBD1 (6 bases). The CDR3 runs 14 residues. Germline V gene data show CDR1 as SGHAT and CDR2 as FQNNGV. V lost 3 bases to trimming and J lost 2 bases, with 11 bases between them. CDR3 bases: TGTGCCAGCAGCTTTAGGCCAGGGGCCTACGAGCAGTACTTC. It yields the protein CASSFRPGAYEQYF.

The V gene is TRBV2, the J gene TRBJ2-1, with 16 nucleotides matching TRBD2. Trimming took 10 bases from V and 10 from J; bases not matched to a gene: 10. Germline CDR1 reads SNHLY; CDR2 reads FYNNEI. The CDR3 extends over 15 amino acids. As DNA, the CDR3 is TGTGCCACCACCCCGGGACTAGCGGGGGGGAAAGAGCAGTTCTTC. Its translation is CATTPGLAGGKEQFF.

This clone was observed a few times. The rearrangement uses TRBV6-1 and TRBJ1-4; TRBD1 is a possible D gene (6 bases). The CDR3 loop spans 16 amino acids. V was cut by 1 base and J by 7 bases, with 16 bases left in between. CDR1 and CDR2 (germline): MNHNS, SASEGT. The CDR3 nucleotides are TGTGCCAGCAGTGAAGGACTACAGGGCCTAGGTGAAAAACTGTTTTTT. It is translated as CASSEGLQGLGEKLFF.

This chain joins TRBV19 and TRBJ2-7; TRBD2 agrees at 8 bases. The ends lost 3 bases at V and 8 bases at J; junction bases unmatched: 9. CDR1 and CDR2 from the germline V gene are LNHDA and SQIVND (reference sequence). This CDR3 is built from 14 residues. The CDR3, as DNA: TGTGCCAGTAGTATCCCGGGACTAGTCAGTCAGCAGTACTTC. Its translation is CASSIPGLVSQQYF.

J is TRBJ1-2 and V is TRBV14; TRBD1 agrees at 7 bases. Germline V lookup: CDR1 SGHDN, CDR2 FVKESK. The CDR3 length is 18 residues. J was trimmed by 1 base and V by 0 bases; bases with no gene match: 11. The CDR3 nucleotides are TGTGCCAGCAGCCAAGATTCCTTACGACAGGGAGGTAACTATGGCTACACCTTC. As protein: CASSQDSLRQGGNYGYTF.

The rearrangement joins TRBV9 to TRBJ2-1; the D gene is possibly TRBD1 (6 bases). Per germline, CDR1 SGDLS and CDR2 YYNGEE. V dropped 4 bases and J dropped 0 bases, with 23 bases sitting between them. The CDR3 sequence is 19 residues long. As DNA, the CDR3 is TGTGCCAGCAGCTCAAAGGTTGGTTCGGGACACTTCTCCTACAATGAGCAGTTCTTC. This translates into CASSSKVGSGHFSYNEQFF. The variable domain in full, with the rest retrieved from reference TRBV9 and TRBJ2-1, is DSGVTQTPKHLITATGQRVTLRCSPRSGDLSVYWYQQSLDQGLQFLIQYYNGEERAKGNILERFSAQQFPDLHSELNLSSLELGDSALYFCASSSKVGSGHFSYNEQFFGPGTRLTVL.

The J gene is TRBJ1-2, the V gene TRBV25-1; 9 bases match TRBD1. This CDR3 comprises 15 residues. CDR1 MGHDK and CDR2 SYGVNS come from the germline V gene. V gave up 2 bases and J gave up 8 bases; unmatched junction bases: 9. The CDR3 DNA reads TGTGCCAGCAGTGAAGTTGGGACAGGGTACGGCGGCTACACCTTC. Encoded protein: CASSEVGTGYGGYTF.

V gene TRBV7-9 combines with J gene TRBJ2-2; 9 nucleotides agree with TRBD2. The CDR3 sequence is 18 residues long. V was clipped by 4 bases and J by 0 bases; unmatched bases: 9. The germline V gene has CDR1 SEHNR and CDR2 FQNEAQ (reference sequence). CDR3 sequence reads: CASSSLFLAGPNTGELFF. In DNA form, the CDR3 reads TGTGCCAGCAGCTCCCTTTTCCTAGCGGGGCCGAACACCGGGGAGCTGTTTTTT. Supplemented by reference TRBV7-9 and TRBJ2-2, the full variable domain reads DTGVSQNPRHKITKRGQNVTFRCDPISEHNRLYWYRQTLGQGPEFLTYFQNEAQLEKSRLLSDRFSAERPKGSFSTLEIQRTEQGDSAMYLCASSSLFLAGPNTGELFFGEGSRLTVL.

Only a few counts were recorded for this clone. The CDR3 loop reads CASSLNRAWGEKLFF. The CDR3 region has the DNA TGTGCCAGCAGCTTAAACAGGGCCTGGGGAGAAAAACTGTTTTTT. The V call is TRBV5-4, the J call TRBJ1-4; possible D gene TRBD1, 6 bases. V was pared by 2 bases and J by 8 bases, with 16 bases between. Germline lookup yields CDR1 SGHNT and CDR2 YYREEE (reference sequence). The CDR3 contains 15 residues.

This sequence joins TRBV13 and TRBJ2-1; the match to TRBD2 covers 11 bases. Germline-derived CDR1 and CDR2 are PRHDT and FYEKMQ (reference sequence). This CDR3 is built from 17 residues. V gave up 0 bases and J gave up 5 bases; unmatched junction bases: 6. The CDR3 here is CASSLGDSGGENNEQFF. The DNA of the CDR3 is TGTGCCAGCAGCTTAGGGGATAGCGGGGGGGAGAACAATGAGCAGTTCTTC.

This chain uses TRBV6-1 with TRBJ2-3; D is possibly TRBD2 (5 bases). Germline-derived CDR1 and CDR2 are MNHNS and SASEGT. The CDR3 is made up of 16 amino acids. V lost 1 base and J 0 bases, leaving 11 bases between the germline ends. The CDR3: CASSEVGGTSTDTQYF. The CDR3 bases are TGTGCCAGCAGTGAAGTCGGAGGAACTAGCACAGATACGCAGTATTTT.

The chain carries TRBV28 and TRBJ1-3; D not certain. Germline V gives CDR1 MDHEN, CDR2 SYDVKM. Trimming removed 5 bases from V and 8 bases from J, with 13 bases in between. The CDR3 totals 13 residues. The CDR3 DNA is TGTGCCAGCAGTATTGAAATCCGGGACACCATATATTTT. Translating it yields CASSIEIRDTIYF. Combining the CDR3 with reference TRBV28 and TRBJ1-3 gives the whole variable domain DVKVTQSSRYLVKRTGEKVFLECVQDMDHENMFWYRQDPGLGLRLIYFSYDVKMKEKGDIPEGYSVSREKKERFSLILESASTNQTSMYLCASSIEIRDTIYFGEGSWLTVV.

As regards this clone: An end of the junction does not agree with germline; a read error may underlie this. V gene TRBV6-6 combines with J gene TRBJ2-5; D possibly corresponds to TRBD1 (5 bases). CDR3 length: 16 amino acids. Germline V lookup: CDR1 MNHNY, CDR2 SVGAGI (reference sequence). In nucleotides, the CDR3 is TGTGCCAGCAGCTACTCCTCGACAGAAAGGGAAGAGACCCAGTACTTC. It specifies CASSYSSTEREETQYF.

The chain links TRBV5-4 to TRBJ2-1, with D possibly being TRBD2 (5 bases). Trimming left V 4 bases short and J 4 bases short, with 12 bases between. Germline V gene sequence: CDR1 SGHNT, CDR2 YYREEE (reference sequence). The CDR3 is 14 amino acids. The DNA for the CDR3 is TGTGCCAGCAGCACCGACCCGGGATACAATGAGCAGTTCTTC. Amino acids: CASSTDPGYNEQFF.

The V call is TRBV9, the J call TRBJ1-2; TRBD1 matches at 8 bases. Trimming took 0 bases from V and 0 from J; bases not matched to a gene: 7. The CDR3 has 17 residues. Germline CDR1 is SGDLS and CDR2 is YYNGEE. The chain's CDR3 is CASSVDGGTGSNYGYTF. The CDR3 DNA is TGTGCCAGCAGCGTAGACGGAGGGACAGGTTCTAACTATGGCTACACCTTC.

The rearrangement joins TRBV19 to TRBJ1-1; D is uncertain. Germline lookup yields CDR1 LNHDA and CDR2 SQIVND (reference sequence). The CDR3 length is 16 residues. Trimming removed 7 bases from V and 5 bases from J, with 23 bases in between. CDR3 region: CASIVAAGSHFTEAFF. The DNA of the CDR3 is TGTGCCAGTATAGTCGCAGCCGGGTCCCACTTTACTGAAGCTTTCTTT.

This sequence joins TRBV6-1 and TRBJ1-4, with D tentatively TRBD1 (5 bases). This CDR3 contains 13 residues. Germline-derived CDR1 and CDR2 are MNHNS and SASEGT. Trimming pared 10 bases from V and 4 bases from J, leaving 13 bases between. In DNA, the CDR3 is TGTGCCACCGGGCAGGGAGGTAATGAAAAACTGTTTTTT. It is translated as CATGQGGNEKLFF.

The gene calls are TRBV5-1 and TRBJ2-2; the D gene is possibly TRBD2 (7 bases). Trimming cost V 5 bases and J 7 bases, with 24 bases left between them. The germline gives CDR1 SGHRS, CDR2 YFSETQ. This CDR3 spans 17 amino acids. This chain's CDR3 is CASRISPGGGRDGELFF. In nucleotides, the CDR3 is TGCGCCAGCAGAATATCCCCGGGGGGCGGACGGGACGGGGAGCTGTTTTTT.

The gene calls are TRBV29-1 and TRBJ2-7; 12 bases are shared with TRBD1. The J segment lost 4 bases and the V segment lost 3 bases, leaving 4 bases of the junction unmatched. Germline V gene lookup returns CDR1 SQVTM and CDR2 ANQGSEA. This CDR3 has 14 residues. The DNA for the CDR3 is TGCAGCGTTGAGGGGACAGGGGGCGATTACGAGCAGTACTTC. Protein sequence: CSVEGTGGDYEQYF.

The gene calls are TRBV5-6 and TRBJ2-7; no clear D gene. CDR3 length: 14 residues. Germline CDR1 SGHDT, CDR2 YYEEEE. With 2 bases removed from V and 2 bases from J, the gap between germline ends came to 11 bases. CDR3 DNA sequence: TGTGCCAGCAGCTTATCCGGCGACACCTACGAGCAGTACTTC. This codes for CASSLSGDTYEQYF.

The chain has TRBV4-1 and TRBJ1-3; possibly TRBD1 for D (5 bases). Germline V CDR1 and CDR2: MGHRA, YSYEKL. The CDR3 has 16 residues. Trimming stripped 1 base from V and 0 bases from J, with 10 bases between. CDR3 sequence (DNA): TGCGCCAGCAGCCAAGGGGTGGGGCGCTCTGGAAACACCATATATTTT. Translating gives CASSQGVGRSGNTIYF.

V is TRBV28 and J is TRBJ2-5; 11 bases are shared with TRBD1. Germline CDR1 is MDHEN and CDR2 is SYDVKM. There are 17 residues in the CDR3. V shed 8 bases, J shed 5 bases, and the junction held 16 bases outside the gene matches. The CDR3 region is CASASGTGGGRFETQYF. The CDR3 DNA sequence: TGTGCCAGCGCTTCCGGGACAGGGGGAGGTAGATTCGAGACCCAGTACTTC.